Listed below are T cell receptor beta chains from one sample, sequenced in a study of T cell repertoires in cytomegalovirus infection. Antigens for these TCRs are unknown. Each CDR3 protein gets one entry after TCRdb re-called the reads with MiXCR. Here the sample spans roughly 200,000 distinct CDR3 sequences, about 40% being singletons. The sequencing here drew on CD8+ T cells from cultured PBMCs, taken from culture after CMV antigen stimulation. These receptors were collected from a human donor in good health (CMV status not recorded). Some clones in this sample may be carry-over from other donors' samples. CDR3s include the opening cysteine and the closing phenylalanine or tryptophan. A D gene is named only where the DNA matches it firmly. Clone size is stated in some rows and not others, as once, few, many or a class when expanded.

TRBJ2-1 TRBD2 few 17 TRBV25-1 CASSEYMSSGIYNEQFF TGTGCCAGCAGTGAATATATGAGCAGCGGGATCTACAATGAGCAGTTCTTC
TRBJ2-7 NA NA 14 TRBV6-1 CAAGKAGQWYEQYF TGTGCCGCCGGCAAGGCAGGGCAGTGGTACGAGCAGTACTTC
TRBJ2-7 TRBD2 NA 15 TRBV5-4 CASSPTSGGSYEQYF TGTGCCAGCAGTCCGACTAGCGGGGGATCCTACGAGCAGTACTTC
TRBJ1-2 NA NA 15 TRBV14 CASSQDRRGNYGYTF TGTGCCAGCAGCCAAGATCGGAGGGGCAACTATGGCTACACCTTC
TRBJ2-7 TRBD1 NA 18 TRBV28 CASSLSHLEDRSSYEQYF TGTGCCAGCAGTTTATCCCACCTAGAGGACAGGAGCTCCTACGAGCAGTACTTC
TRBJ1-1 NA once 17 TRBV4-1 CASSQEGGGVGNTEAFF TGCGCCAGCAGCCAAGAAGGAGGGGGGGTAGGGAACACTGAAGCTTTCTTT
TRBJ2-1 TRBD2 NA 19 TRBV3-1 CASSPRLAGATDSYNEQFF TGTGCCAGCAGCCCCCGGCTAGCGGGGGCGACGGACTCCTACAATGAGCAGTTCTTC
TRBJ2-2 NA many 15 TRBV2 CASLQGRVNTGELFF TGTGCCAGTTTACAGGGCCGAGTGAACACCGGGGAGCTGTTTTTT
TRBJ2-7 TRBD2 NA 13 TRBV2 CATRGYGQHEQYF TGTGCCACGCGGGGGTACGGGCAGCACGAGCAGTACTTC
TRBJ2-3 NA NA 16 TRBV7-6 CASSLETALRTDTQYF TGTGCCAGCAGCTTAGAGACAGCTCTTCGCACAGATACGCAGTATTTT
TRBJ1-4 NA NA 15 TRBV6-5 CASSYSDGRNEKLFF TGTGCCAGCAGTTACTCCGACGGCCGAAATGAAAAACTGTTTTTT
TRBJ1-2 NA NA 17 TRBV6-1 CASSEAKGGRGRYGYTF TGTGCCAGCAGTGAAGCCAAGGGCGGCAGGGGAAGGTATGGCTACACCTTC
TRBJ1-2 NA NA 16 TRBV20-1 CSARDRTEGLNYGYTF TGCAGTGCTAGAGATAGGACCGAGGGTCTAAACTATGGCTACACCTTC
TRBJ1-3 TRBD1 few 16 TRBV15 CATSRDRASSGNTIYF TGTGCCACCAGCAGGGACAGGGCAAGCTCTGGAAACACCATATATTTT
TRBJ2-5 TRBD2 NA 15 TRBV7-6 CASSFGLGRMKTQYF TGTGCCAGCAGCTTCGGACTAGGTCGAATGAAGACCCAGTACTTC
TRBJ1-2 TRBD1 few 16 TRBV12-3/TRBV12-4 CASSFIQGAKNYGYTF TGTGCCAGCAGTTTTATCCAGGGGGCAAAAAACTATGGCTACACCTTC
TRBJ2-7 NA NA 14 TRBV12-3/TRBV12-4 CASSPQAVSYEQYF TGTGCCAGCAGTCCCCAGGCGGTGTCCTACGAGCAGTACTTC
TRBJ2-3 NA NA 14 TRBV27 CASSLSANADTQYF TGTGCCAGCAGTTTATCGGCGAATGCGGATACGCAGTATTTT
TRBJ1-6 NA NA 14 TRBV12-3/TRBV12-4 CASSVSGNNSPLHF TGTGCCAGCAGTGTTTCCGGGAATAATTCACCCCTCCACTTT
TRBJ1-6 NA NA 14 TRBV5-6 CASSSRDWDNPLHF TGTGCCAGCAGCTCCCGGGACTGGGACAATCCCCTCCACTTT
TRBJ2-3 NA NA 14 TRBV29-1 CSVEANLNSITQYF TGCAGCGTTGAAGCAAACCTTAACAGTATTACGCAGTATTTT
TRBJ2-7 TRBD2 NA 14 TRBV11-2 CASSLGAGNWEQYF TGTGCCAGCAGCTTAGGAGCGGGGAACTGGGAGCAGTACTTC
TRBJ2-2 TRBD2 few 18 TRBV4-1 CASSPLGTSGSRSGELFF TGCGCCAGCAGCCCATTAGGGACTAGCGGGTCGAGGTCCGGGGAGCTGTTTTTT
TRBJ2-2 NA few 17 TRBV7-6 CASSLEEGVANTGELFF TGTGCCAGCAGCTTAGAGGAGGGGGTAGCGAACACCGGGGAGCTGTTTTTT
TRBJ2-7 NA few 13 TRBV29-1 CSVWGDNSYEQYF TGCAGCGTTTGGGGCGACAACTCCTACGAGCAGTACTTC
TRBJ2-7 TRBD2 NA 16 TRBV7-2 CASSAGTSGVSYEQYF TGTGCCAGCAGCGCAGGGACTAGCGGGGTCTCCTACGAGCAGTACTTC
TRBJ2-7 NA few 12 TRBV10-3 CAIRTRGHEQYF TGTGCCATCAGGACCAGGGGTCACGAGCAGTACTTC
TRBJ2-7 TRBD2 NA 18 TRBV19 CASSLRTSGRTRSYEQYF TGTGCCAGTAGTCTGAGGACTAGCGGGAGGACCAGGTCCTACGAGCAGTACTTC
TRBJ1-1 NA few 15 TRBV11-2 CASRGWRGVNTEAFF TGTGCCAGCCGGGGATGGAGAGGAGTAAACACTGAAGCTTTCTTT
TRBJ1-6 NA many 15 TRBV10-2 CASSERFDAGSPLHF TGCGCCAGCAGTGAACGCTTCGACGCCGGTTCACCCCTCCACTTT
TRBJ2-7 NA NA 12 TRBV4-1 CASSQDEDEQYF TGCGCCAGCAGCCAAGATGAAGACGAGCAGTACTTC
TRBJ2-3 TRBD2 many 16 TRBV6-1 CASSVVAGISTDTQYF TGTGCCAGCAGTGTCGTAGCGGGGATAAGCACAGATACGCAGTATTTT
TRBJ2-3 TRBD2 medium-sized 14 TRBV27 CASLPRGGTDTQYF TGTGCCAGTTTGCCTCGGGGGGGCACAGATACGCAGTATTTT
TRBJ2-1 TRBD2 many 15 TRBV7-3 CASSATSGPYNEQFF TGTGCCAGCAGCGCTACTAGCGGACCTTACAATGAGCAGTTCTTC